This T cell receptor (beta chain) was sequenced for a study of T cells in Graves' hyperthyroidism and ophthalmopathy. V lost 7 bases, J lost 0 bases, and 10 bases lay in between. Germline V gene lookup returns CDR1 SGHRS and CDR2 YFSETQ. There are 13 residues in the CDR3. Using RNA transcripts as the source, TCR beta CDR3 regions were amplified. The TCR CDR3 was amplified in a first-round RT-PCR using the HTBI primer set. TCRdb ran MiXCR on the multiplex PCR reads and lists one entry per CDR3 protein. The repertoire holds about 380,000 distinct CDR3 sequences, with roughly 20% as singletons. This clonotype was seen many times.

This chain links TRBV5-1 with TRBJ1-1; weak D call: TRBD1 (5 bases). This clonotype was sampled from a man aged 18 to 30 with Graves' ophthalmopathy. The sample was blood. CDR3 DNA: TGCGCCAGCGGTAGAGGGGTGAACACTGAAGCTTTCTTT. This sequence encodes CASGRGVNTEAFF.